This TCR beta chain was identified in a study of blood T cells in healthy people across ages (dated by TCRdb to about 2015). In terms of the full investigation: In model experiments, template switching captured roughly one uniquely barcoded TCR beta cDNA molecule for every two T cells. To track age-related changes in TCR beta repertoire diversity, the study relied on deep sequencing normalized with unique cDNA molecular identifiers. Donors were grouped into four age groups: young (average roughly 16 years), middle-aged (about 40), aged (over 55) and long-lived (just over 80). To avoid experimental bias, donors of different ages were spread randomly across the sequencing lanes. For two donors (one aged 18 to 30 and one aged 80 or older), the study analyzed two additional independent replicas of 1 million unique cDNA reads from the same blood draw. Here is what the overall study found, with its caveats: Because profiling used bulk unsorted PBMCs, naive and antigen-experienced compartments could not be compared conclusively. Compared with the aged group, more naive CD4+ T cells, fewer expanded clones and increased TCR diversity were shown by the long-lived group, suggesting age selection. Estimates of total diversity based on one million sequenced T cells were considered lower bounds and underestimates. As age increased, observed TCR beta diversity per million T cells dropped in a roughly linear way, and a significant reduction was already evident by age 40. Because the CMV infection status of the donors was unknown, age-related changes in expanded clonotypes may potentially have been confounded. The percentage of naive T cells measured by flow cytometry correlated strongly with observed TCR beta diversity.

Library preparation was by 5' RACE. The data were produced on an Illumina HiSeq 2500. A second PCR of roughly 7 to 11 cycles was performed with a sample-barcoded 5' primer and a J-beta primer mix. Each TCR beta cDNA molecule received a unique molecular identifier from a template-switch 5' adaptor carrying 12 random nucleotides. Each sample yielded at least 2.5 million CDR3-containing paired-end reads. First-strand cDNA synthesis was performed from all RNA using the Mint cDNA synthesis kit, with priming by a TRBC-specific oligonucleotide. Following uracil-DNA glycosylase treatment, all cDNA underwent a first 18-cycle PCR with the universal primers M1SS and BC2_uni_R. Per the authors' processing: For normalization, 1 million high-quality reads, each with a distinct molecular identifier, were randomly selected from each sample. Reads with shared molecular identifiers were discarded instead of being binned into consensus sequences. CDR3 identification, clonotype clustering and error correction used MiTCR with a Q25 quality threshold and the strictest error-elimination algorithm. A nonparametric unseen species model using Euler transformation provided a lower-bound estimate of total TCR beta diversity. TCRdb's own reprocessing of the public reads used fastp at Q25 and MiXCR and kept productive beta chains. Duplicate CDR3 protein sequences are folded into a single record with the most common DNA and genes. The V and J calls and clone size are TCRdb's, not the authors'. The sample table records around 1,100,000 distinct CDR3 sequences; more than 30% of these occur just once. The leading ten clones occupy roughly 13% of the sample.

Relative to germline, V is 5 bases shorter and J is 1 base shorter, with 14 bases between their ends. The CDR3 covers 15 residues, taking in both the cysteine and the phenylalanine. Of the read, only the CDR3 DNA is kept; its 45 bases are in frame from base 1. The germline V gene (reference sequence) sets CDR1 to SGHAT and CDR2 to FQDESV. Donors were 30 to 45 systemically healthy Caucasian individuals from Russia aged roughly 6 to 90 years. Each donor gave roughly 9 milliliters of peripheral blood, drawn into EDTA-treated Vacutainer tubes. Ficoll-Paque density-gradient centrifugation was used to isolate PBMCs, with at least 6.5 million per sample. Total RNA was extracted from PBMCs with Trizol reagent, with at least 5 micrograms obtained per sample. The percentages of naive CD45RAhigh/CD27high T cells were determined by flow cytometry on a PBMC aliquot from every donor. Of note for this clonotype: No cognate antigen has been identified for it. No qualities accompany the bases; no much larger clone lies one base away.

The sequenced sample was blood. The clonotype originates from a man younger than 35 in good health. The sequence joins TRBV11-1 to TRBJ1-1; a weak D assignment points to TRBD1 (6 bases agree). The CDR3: CASSLHREANTEAFF. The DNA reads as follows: TGTGCCAGCAGCCTCCACAGGGAGGCGAACACTGAAGCTTTCTTT.